Each of the 18 T cell receptor beta chains below was sequenced from the same sample in a study of tumor-infiltrating lymphocytes in localized non-small cell lung cancer. Using immunoSEQ multiplex PCR, the repertoire was profiled, and TCRdb retains in-frame clones only, with some absent. The sample holds 20,000 to 30,000 clones, just under 75% seen once. The sample taken for sequencing was lung tumor tissue. Source of these receptors: a human donor with non-small cell lung cancer.

The table lists this clone with a count of one. The V gene is TRBV5-4, the J gene TRBJ1-2; the match to TRBD1 covers 8 bases. CDR1 is SGHNT, CDR2 YYREEE, per germline (reference sequence). The CDR3 is 14 residues long. The V gene end was trimmed by 4 bases and the J gene end by 8 bases; junction bases not matched to a gene: 10. The CDR3 DNA reads as TGTGCCAGCAGCCGAAGCAGGGACAGGTACGGCTACACCTTC. Its protein is CASSRSRDRYGYTF.

The chain joins TRBV13 to TRBJ2-2; D possibly corresponds to TRBD1 (5 bases). CDR1 is PRHDT, CDR2 FYEKMQ, per germline (reference sequence). The germline V and J ends were trimmed by 3 bases and 5 bases, with 13 bases remaining between them. The CDR3 covers 15 residues. The CDR3 protein is CASSFRGRGTGELFF. CDR3 coding DNA: TGTGCCAGCAGCTTTAGGGGTAGAGGAACCGGGGAGCTGTTTTTT.

The rearrangement joins TRBV30 to TRBJ1-4; 7 nucleotides match TRBD1. After removal of 2 bases from V and 8 bases from J, the junction contained 11 bases not matched to a gene. The CDR3 consists of 15 residues. Germline-derived CDR1 and CDR2 are GTSNPN and SVGIG (reference sequence). CDR3 in DNA: TGTGCCTGGAGTCCTCTGACAGGGATAGGAGAAAAACTGTTTTTT. Translation: CAWSPLTGIGEKLFF.

This clone was observed a handful of times. The chain uses TRBV19 and TRBJ1-5, with unresolved D. This CDR3 is 13 amino acids long. Germline V gives CDR1 LNHDA, CDR2 SQIVND (reference sequence). V was cut by 3 bases and J by 8 bases, with 11 bases left in between. The CDR3 spells CASSIRGEEPQHF. DNA of the CDR3: TGTGCCAGTAGTATTCGTGGAGAAGAGCCCCAGCATTTT.

This chain uses TRBV19 with TRBJ1-4; 9 positions match TRBD1. The length of the CDR3 is 14 residues. Per germline, CDR1 LNHDA and CDR2 SQIVND (reference sequence). Trimming cost V 5 bases and J 8 bases; bases outside gene matches: 6. The CDR3 sequence: CASSLQGAKEKLFF. The CDR3 DNA sequence: TGTGCCAGTAGTCTACAGGGGGCAAAAGAAAAACTGTTTTTT.

The V call is TRBV5-6, the J call TRBJ1-2; TRBD1 might be the D (5 bases). The CDR3 length is 13 residues. In germline, CDR1 is SGHDT, CDR2 YYEEEE. The V end lost 0 bases, the J end lost 4 bases, and 7 bases lay between the germline ends. CDR3 DNA: TGTGCCAGCAGCTTGGGCGGGACCTATGGCTACACCTTC. Encoded protein: CASSLGGTYGYTF.

The V gene is TRBV5-4, the J gene TRBJ1-6; 7 positions agree with TRBD1. CDR1 is SGHNT and CDR2 is YYREEE in the germline V gene (reference sequence). This CDR3 comprises 15 residues. With 1 base clipped from V and 6 bases from J, the junction kept 4 bases outside the gene matches. The CDR3 sequence is CASSLSTGSNSPLHF. The CDR3 region has the DNA TGTGCCAGCAGCTTGTCGACAGGGAGTAATTCACCCCTCCACTTT.

The chain joins TRBV11-2 to TRBJ2-1; 9 bases are a match to TRBD1. After removal of 1 base from V and 5 bases from J, the junction contained 6 bases not matched to a gene. Germline loops: CDR1 SGHAT, CDR2 FQNNGV. The CDR3 contains 16 residues. CDR3 loop: CASSLARTGVNNEQFF. The DNA for the CDR3 is TGTGCCAGCAGCTTAGCGAGGACAGGGGTTAACAATGAGCAGTTCTTC. Using reference TRBV11-2 and TRBJ2-1 for the parts outside the CDR3, the full variable domain is EAGVAQSPRYKIIEKRQSVAFWCNPISGHATLYWYQQILGQGPKLLIQFQNNGVVDDSQLPKDRFSAERLKGVDSTLKIQPAKLEDSAVYLCASSLARTGVNNEQFFGPGTRLTVL.

The chain has TRBV20-1 and TRBJ1-4, with D unclear. Germline V gene sequence: CDR1 DFQATT, CDR2 SNEGSKA (reference sequence). V dropped 3 bases and J dropped 13 bases, with 12 bases sitting between them. This CDR3 has 11 amino acids. The CDR3 region is CSARGRGGLFF. The CDR3 DNA sequence: TGCAGTGCTAGGGGAAGAGGAGGACTGTTTTTT.

This chain uses TRBV25-1 with TRBJ1-3, with D tentatively TRBD1 (6 bases). Per the germline V gene, CDR1 is MGHDK and CDR2 is SYGVNS. Deletions cut 1 base from V and 4 bases from J, with 11 bases between. The CDR3 covers 15 residues. The CDR3 nucleotides are TGTGCCAGCAGTGAATCGGGGACAACGGGAAACACCATATATTTT. This codes for CASSESGTTGNTIYF.

V gene TRBV15 combines with J gene TRBJ1-5; 8 nucleotides agree with TRBD1. This CDR3 spans 18 amino acids. V dropped 7 bases and J dropped 2; count of bases not matched to a gene: 16. CDR1 is LNHNV and CDR2 is YYDKDF in the germline V gene (reference sequence). The CDR3, as DNA: TGTGCCACCAACCCGCGCGGCCAGGGGGCAGTTGGCAATCAGCCCCAGCATTTT. It codes for CATNPRGQGAVGNQPQHF.

This clone has just a few counts. V usage is TRBV5-8 and J usage is TRBJ1-6; 9 bases map to TRBD1. V shed 2 bases and J 10 bases; nucleotides not matched to a gene: 7. This CDR3 has 15 residues. The germline V gene has CDR1 SGHTS and CDR2 YDEGEE. CDR3 in amino acids: CASSFAGQGVSPLHF. In nucleotides, the CDR3 is TGTGCCAGCAGCTTCGCGGGACAGGGAGTCTCACCCCTCCACTTT.

The chain carries TRBV11-3 and TRBJ2-7; the D gene is possibly TRBD1 (6 bases). Trimming shortened V by 5 bases and J by 5 bases, and 16 bases separated the two germline ends. This CDR3 comprises 14 residues. Looked up from germline, CDR1 is SGHNT and CDR2 is YENEEA. CDR3 coding DNA: TGTGCCAGCAGCCAGGGGCAGCCGCCGAACGAGCAGTACTTC. It yields the protein CASSQGQPPNEQYF.

The chain joins TRBV7-2 to TRBJ2-3; TRBD2 matches at 10 bases. V lost 1 base and J lost 0; bases outside the gene matches: 10. Germline CDR1 SGHTA, CDR2 FQGNSA. The CDR3 is 19 amino acids. CDR3 protein: CASSLEIAGGRLSTDTQYF. The CDR3 coding sequence is TGTGCCAGCAGCTTAGAGATAGCGGGGGGCCGGCTGAGCACAGATACGCAGTATTTT.

In this sample, this clone turned up a few times. This rearrangement joins TRBV7-8 to TRBJ1-6; no firm D call. Trimming took off 9 bases at V and 10 bases at J, with 16 bases between the two ends. The V gene's germline CDR1 is SGHVS and CDR2 FQNEAQ. The CDR3 is made up of 13 amino acids. CDR3 amino acids: CASADARTSPLHF. The CDR3 DNA reads as TGTGCCAGTGCGGACGCTAGGACGTCACCCCTCCACTTT.

This clone was found once. The chain is built from TRBV29-1 and TRBJ2-1, with D hard to call. V lost 4 bases to trimming and J lost 5 bases, with 12 bases between them. The CDR3 is 13 residues long. The germline gives CDR1 SQVTM, CDR2 ANQGSEA. The CDR3 sequence is CSVGLIRDNEQFF. CDR3 DNA sequence: TGCAGCGTTGGTTTGATACGTGACAATGAGCAGTTCTTC.

Only a few counts were recorded for this clone. The gene calls are TRBV7-9 and TRBJ1-2; TRBD1 matches 7 bases. With V trimmed by 5 bases and J by 5 bases, 8 bases remained unmatched. The CDR3 covers 14 residues. Germline lookup yields CDR1 SEHNR and CDR2 FQNEAQ (reference sequence). CDR3 residues: CASSGEGTAYGYTF. The CDR3 DNA reads as TGTGCCAGCAGCGGGGAGGGGACAGCTTATGGCTACACCTTC.

The chain is built from TRBV1 and TRBJ1-1; TRBD1, as called in the table, went unchecked against the DNA. TRBV1 is labeled a pseudogene. The CDR3 spans 14 residues. The CDR3 region has the DNA TGCACCAGCAGCCAAGGTCAGGAGAACACTGAAGCTTTCTTT. This encodes CTSSQGQENTEAFF.